One and the same sample provided the 4 T cell receptor beta chains below, sequenced in a study of human T cells and chemical hapten exposure. TCRdb used MiXCR to reprocess the RACE reads, holding one entry per CDR3 protein. The table includes 55,000 to 75,000 distinct CDR3 sequences, around an eighth detected once. Specified time point: patch test 3, about 24 weeks after DPC sensitization. Treatment indicated: therapeutic diphenylcyclopropenone sensitization with weekly scalp DPC. Material: whole blood, obtained in connection with sensitization to the hapten diphenylcyclopropenone (DPC). These receptors all come from a man aged 25-45 years with alopecia areata. Some clones in this sample may be carry-over from other donors' samples.

This clonotype was counted at least ten times. V gene TRBV7-9 combines with J gene TRBJ2-1, with 7 bases identical to TRBD1. The CDR3 spans 14 residues. V shed 4 bases and J 7 bases; nucleotides not matched to a gene: 7. The germline CDR1 and CDR2 sequences are SEHNR and FQNEAQ (reference sequence). The CDR3 sequence: CASSSTGFLNEQFF. The DNA for the CDR3 is TGTGCCAGCAGCTCGACAGGGTTTTTAAATGAGCAGTTCTTC.

This clonotype was observed many times. The chain uses TRBV6-6 and TRBJ1-1; perhaps TRBD1 as D (6 bases). CDR3 length: 14 amino acids. Germline V gives CDR1 MNHNY, CDR2 SVGAGI (reference sequence). The V and J ends lost 0 bases and 6 bases respectively, with 11 bases between them. The CDR3 bases are TGTGCCAGCAGTTACTCCCCCGGACAGCCTGAAGCTTTCTTT. Protein product: CASSYSPGQPEAFF.

This clonotype was seen a few times. The rearrangement links TRBV7-9 to TRBJ1-1; 7 nucleotides match TRBD1. Trimming took 5 bases from V and 11 from J; bases not matched to a gene: 8. The CDR3 sequence is 12 residues long. CDR1 SEHNR and CDR2 FQNEAQ come from the germline V gene (reference sequence). CDR3 sequence reads: CASSPSGQVAFF. The DNA of the CDR3 is TGTGCCAGCAGCCCGTCCGGACAGGTGGCTTTCTTT.

This clonotype was counted at least ten times. The CDR3 spells CASINPGQGIYNEQFF. CDR3 nucleotides: TGTGCCAGCATTAACCCGGGACAGGGAATTTACAATGAGCAGTTCTTC. The genes are TRBV6-2 or TRBV6-3 and TRBJ2-1; 9 nucleotides align to TRBD1. Germline V CDR1 and CDR2: MNHEY, SVGEGT. J was trimmed by 4 bases and V by 7 bases; bases with no gene match: 11. This CDR3 has 16 amino acids.